Below are 21 T cell receptor beta chains sequenced from a single sample in a study of CD8 T cells in ankylosing spondylitis. TCRdb reanalysed the 5' RACE reads using MiXCR and keeps one entry per CDR3 protein. The table includes about 840,000 distinct CDR3 sequences, about an eighth detected once. Study-level findings and limits: What appeared characteristic of ankylosing spondylitis blood was a TCR beta motif of fewer than ten highly homologous variants.

These receptors have no identified antigens. The source material was blood, either unsorted or a sorted T cell fraction (not recorded which). The receptors stem from a male donor with ankylosing spondylitis.

The table lists this clonotype with a few counts. This sequence joins TRBV5-1 and TRBJ2-1; D possibly corresponds to TRBD2 (6 bases). The CDR3 is 14 amino acids. The V end lost 0 bases, the J end lost 8 bases, and 12 bases lay between the germline ends. Germline loops: CDR1 SGHRS, CDR2 YFSETQ. The CDR3 sequence: CASSLGLGVYEQFF. CDR3 bases: TGCGCCAGCAGCTTGGGACTAGGAGTGTATGAGCAGTTCTTC.

This clonotype was observed at least ten times. The chain employs TRBV10-3 and TRBJ2-3; D is possibly TRBD2 (6 bases). Trimming left V 4 bases short and J 0 bases short, with 11 bases between. The CDR3 has 15 residues. CDR1 is ENHRY and CDR2 is SYGVKD in the germline V gene. CDR3 region: CAISGRGTSTDTQYF. CDR3 sequence (DNA): TGTGCCATCAGTGGGCGAGGGACTAGCACAGATACGCAGTATTTT.

Ten or more counts support this clonotype. This sequence joins TRBV3-1 and TRBJ2-2; no reliable D call. This CDR3 is built from 12 residues. V gave up 3 bases and J gave up 8 bases, with 7 bases separating them. Looked up from germline, CDR1 is LGHDT and CDR2 is YNNKEL (reference sequence). CDR3 DNA: TGTGCCAGCAGCCAGCTTGGTGGGGAGCTGTTTTTT. Amino acids: CASSQLGGELFF. The complete variable domain, with remaining parts taken from reference TRBV3-1 and TRBJ2-2, reads DTAVSQTPKYLVTQMGNDKSIKCEQNLGHDTMYWYKQDSKKFLKIMFSYNNKELIINETVPNRFSPKSPDKAHLNLHINSLELGDSAVYFCASSQLGGELFFGEGSRLTVL.

This clonotype appeared a few times. The V call is TRBV10-2, the J call TRBJ2-7, with D perhaps TRBD2 (5 bases). Germline CDR1 is WSHSY and CDR2 is SAAADI. The CDR3 runs 15 residues. V lost 6 bases and J lost 2, with 17 bases in between. For the CDR3, the DNA is TGCGCCAGCAGACCCATGCTAGCTACCACCTACGAGCAGTACTTC. It is translated as CASRPMLATTYEQYF.

This chain connects TRBV6-2 or TRBV6-3 to TRBJ1-1; no reliable D call. The V end was cut by 2 bases, the J end by 4 bases, with 5 bases between. CDR1 and CDR2 (germline): MNHEY, SVGEGT. The CDR3 loop spans 12 amino acids. The CDR3 sequence: CASSYRSTEAFF. CDR3 sequence (DNA): TGTGCCAGCAGTTACCGAAGCACTGAAGCTTTCTTT.

This rearrangement joins TRBV7-8 to TRBJ2-3; TRBD1 aligns across 8 bases. The germline V gene encodes CDR1 SGHVS and CDR2 FQNEAQ. V trimming: 3 bases; J trimming: 2 bases; junction bases outside the gene matches: 1. The CDR3 is made up of 14 amino acids. The CDR3: CASSFRGLTDTQYF. The CDR3 DNA sequence: TGTGCCAGCAGCTTCAGGGGGCTCACAGATACGCAGTATTTT.

This clonotype was picked up many times. The chain is built from TRBV29-1 and TRBJ2-3, with D tentatively TRBD1 (5 bases). Germline lookup yields CDR1 SQVTM and CDR2 ANQGSEA. V was shortened by 4 bases and J by 1 base, with 18 bases between the two germline ends. The CDR3 is made up of 16 amino acids. CDR3 protein: CSVGSDIEWGTDTQYF. As DNA, the CDR3 is TGCAGCGTTGGATCGGACATAGAGTGGGGCACAGATACGCAGTATTTT.

This clonotype was recorded a few times. This sequence joins TRBV29-1 and TRBJ1-1; D may be TRBD1 (6 bases). The CDR3 runs 13 residues. V lost 6 bases and J lost 4, with 15 bases in between. Germline values: CDR1 SQVTM, CDR2 ANQGSEA. The CDR3 bases are TGCAGCGTCTCAGACAGGCACCCCACTGAAGCTTTCTTT. Its translation is CSVSDRHPTEAFF.

This chain uses TRBV5-1 with TRBJ1-2; 8 bases are shared with TRBD1. CDR3 size: 14 residues. Germline CDR1 is SGHRS and CDR2 is YFSETQ. V lost 3 bases and J lost 3; bases outside the gene matches: 4. The CDR3 region is CASSWETGDYGYTF. In DNA form, the CDR3 reads TGCGCCAGCAGCTGGGAGACAGGGGACTATGGCTACACCTTC.

The chain combines TRBV9 with TRBJ2-2; 7 bases map to TRBD1. With V trimmed by 2 bases and J by 3 bases, 7 bases remained unmatched. The CDR3 is 16 amino acids. Germline CDR1 SGDLS, CDR2 YYNGEE. As DNA, the CDR3 is TGTGCCAGCAGCGTCCGAACCGGGACAGACACCGGGGAGCTGTTTTTT. This translates into CASSVRTGTDTGELFF.

Concerning this clonotype: A junction end diverges from the germline sequence, so it may reflect a read error. The genes are TRBV6-1 and TRBJ1-2; possible D gene TRBD1, 5 bases. Germline V gene data show CDR1 as MNHNS and CDR2 as SASEGT. This CDR3 has 14 residues. As DNA, the CDR3 is TGTGCCAGCACTGAAATTCAGGGTTTAGACGGCTACACCTTC. It specifies CASTEIQGLDGYTF.

This clonotype was seen only a few times. The genes are TRBV4-3 and TRBJ2-7; no firm D call. V was clipped by 3 bases and J by 3 bases, with 9 bases between them. Germline V gives CDR1 LGHNA, CDR2 YSLEER. CDR3 length equals 13 residues. CDR3 amino acids: CASSHRLGYEQYF. CDR3 sequence (DNA): TGCGCCAGCAGCCACAGACTCGGCTACGAGCAGTACTTC.

The V call is TRBV12-3 or TRBV12-4, the J call TRBJ2-5; tentatively, D is TRBD2 (5 bases). The ends were cut back, 5 bases at V and 5 bases at J, with 15 bases in the middle. This CDR3 has 14 residues. CDR3 nucleotide sequence: TGTGCCAGCAGTCCCTACAGTCGCGGGGAGACCCAGTACTTC. This encodes CASSPYSRGETQYF.

This clonotype was seen more than once but under ten times. The chain recombines TRBV29-1 with TRBJ1-2; D not certain. V was clipped by 3 bases and J by 4 bases, with 9 bases between them. The CDR3 extends over 12 amino acids. CDR1 is SQVTM, CDR2 ANQGSEA, per germline. The CDR3: CSVDKSRYGYTF. CDR3 in DNA: TGCAGCGTTGATAAGTCGCGCTATGGCTACACCTTC.

In this sample, this clonotype turned up a few times. The chain uses TRBV20-1 and TRBJ2-3, with D hard to call. This CDR3 spans 14 amino acids. Germline-derived CDR1 and CDR2 are DFQATT and SNEGSKA (reference sequence). V was shortened by 7 bases and J by 2 bases, with 16 bases between the two germline ends. The CDR3 region has the DNA TGCAGTGGGGCCCGTCGGACCTCCACAGATACGCAGTATTTT. This encodes CSGARRTSTDTQYF.

This clonotype was picked up a small number of times. The chain employs TRBV29-1 and TRBJ1-2; possible D gene TRBD1, 5 bases. The CDR3 has 9 amino acids. Germline values: CDR1 SQVTM, CDR2 ANQGSEA. Trimming cost V 7 bases and J 6 bases, with 6 bases left between them. CDR3 loop: CSGGDGYTF. The CDR3 DNA sequence: TGCAGCGGGGGCGATGGCTACACCTTC.

The chain uses TRBV10-1 and TRBJ2-3, with no clear D. The CDR3 has 13 residues. V was pared by 4 bases and J by 0 bases, with 5 bases between. Germline V CDR1 and CDR2: WNHNN, SYGVQD (reference sequence). CDR3: CASSVTSTDTQYF. The CDR3 region has the DNA TGCGCCAGCAGTGTCACCAGCACAGATACGCAGTATTTT.

The chain recombines TRBV20-1 with TRBJ2-2; the D gene is possibly TRBD2 (5 bases). V lost 1 base and J lost 9, with 18 bases in between. CDR3 size: 15 residues. Germline CDR1 DFQATT, CDR2 SNEGSKA (reference sequence). The CDR3 region is CSARAGNSADRELFF. CDR3 in DNA: TGCAGTGCTAGAGCGGGAAATAGTGCAGACCGGGAGCTGTTTTTT.

This clonotype occurred a few times. CDR3 DNA sequence: TGTGCCAGCAGCTTAGACTTAGAGGGGACCCAGTACTTC. This encodes CASSLDLEGTQYF. V and J are TRBV11-2 and TRBJ2-5; the D gene is possibly TRBD2 (5 bases). Germline V gene data show CDR1 as SGHAT and CDR2 as FQNNGV. V lost 0 bases, J lost 7 bases, and 9 bases lay in between. There are 13 residues in the CDR3.

This clonotype was found a few times. V gene TRBV6-2 or TRBV6-3 combines with J gene TRBJ2-3; D is unresolved. Per germline, CDR1 MNHEY and CDR2 SVGEGT. The CDR3 loop spans 15 amino acids. Trimming pared 6 bases from V and 1 base from J, leaving 14 bases between. The DNA of the CDR3 is TGTGCCAGCAGAGAGGCAGGAATCGGCACAGATACGCAGTATTTT. Amino acid sequence: CASREAGIGTDTQYF.

The sample holds a few counts of this clonotype. CDR3 bases: TGCAGTGCTACCCTGGGCGGTGGCTACACCTTC. It encodes CSATLGGGYTF. The chain combines TRBV20-1 with TRBJ1-2; D is ambiguous. Germline CDR1 DFQATT, CDR2 SNEGSKA (reference sequence). The CDR3 spans 11 residues. V lost 4 bases and J 7 bases, leaving 10 bases between the germline ends.